This T cell receptor beta chain originates from a study of T-cell reconstitution after alpha-beta-depleted transplantation in children. Notes on the study in general: Some patients owed their high day-60 TCRbeta diversity to surviving recipient T cells and thymic progenitors. Several hundred rapidly expanded clones from non-depleted graft cells reportedly supplied alpha-beta T cells about two months post-transplant. Most T-cell counts and diversity one year after the transplant came from T cells that were newly produced.

This clonotype was counted only a few times. What it recognizes is unknown. Losses at the gene ends were 3 bases for V and 2 bases for J; bases not matched to a gene: 14. Germline values: CDR1 SGHRS, CDR2 YFSETQ. This CDR3 spans 18 amino acids. Unique molecular identifiers were used in preparing the TCRbeta library. Using its own MiXCR run on the PCR reads, TCRdb lists one record per CDR3 protein. The table lists under 250,000 distinct CDR3 sequences, over 15% of them singletons. The material sequenced was PBMCs, mostly from graft donor cells, taken 360 days after TCRalphabeta/CD19-depleted stem cell transplant. V usage is TRBV5-1 and J usage is TRBJ1-1; 9 bases line up with TRBD1. This TCR was sampled from a male patient between 2 and 10 years old who had a stem cell transplant for acute lymphoblastic leukemia, so the T cells may come from the graft donor. CDR3 sequence (DNA): TGCGCCAGCAGCTCCTCCGGGACAGGGTCGCTTGTTAACACTGAAGCTTTCTTT. This translates into CASSSSGTGSLVNTEAFF. The whole variable domain, remainder taken from reference TRBV5-1 and TRBJ1-1, is KAGVTQTPRYLIKTRGQQVTLSCSPISGHRSVSWYQQTPGQGLQFLFEYFSETQRNKGNFPGRFSGRQFSNSRSEMNVSTLELGDSALYLCASSSSGTGSLVNTEAFFGQGTRLTVV.